This T cell receptor beta chain was profiled in a study of blood T cell repertoires in COVID-19. The germline CDR1 and CDR2 sequences are SGHDT and YYEEEE. This CDR3 has 14 residues. The V end lost 4 bases, the J end lost 0 bases, and 10 bases lay between the germline ends. Categorization into cohorts depended on clinical history that participants reported. Either two negative PCRs, clearance, or symptom resolution qualified Cohort 3 donors as recovered. In the original workflow: Using reference gene primer amplification, nucleated cell counts were estimated. TCRdb's table, derived via immunoSEQ multiplex PCR, lists solely in-frame clones and lacks some. V and J calls and clone size are as listed in that table; D and trimming were resolved from the DNA. This sample carries fewer than 200,000 clones, roughly 82% of them seen once, and the ten largest clones take 15%.

Sequencing input: PBMCs or T cells enriched from blood (not recorded which). The TCR originated in a man in his forties or fifties who had recovered from COVID-19. The rearrangement joins TRBV5-6 to TRBJ1-1; no clear D gene. The CDR3 loop reads CASSPPILNTEAFF. DNA for the CDR3: TGTGCCAGCAGCCCTCCTATCCTGAACACTGAAGCTTTCTTT.